These 21 T cell receptor beta chains were sequenced from one sample in a study of cytomegalovirus exposure and HLA in healthy donors. PCR employed 60 Vbeta and 13 Jbeta primers. Sequencing used immunoSEQ multiplex PCR; TCRdb keeps in-frame clones, though not all of them. This listing includes 85,000 to 110,000 clones. The sample taken for sequencing was PBMCs. These TCRs come from a man between 35 and 55 years old in good health and CMV-seronegative.

The genes are TRBV9 and TRBJ2-1; the match to TRBD2 covers 14 bases. CDR3 size: 16 residues. CDR1 is SGDLS and CDR2 is YYNGEE in the germline V gene. Trimming cost V 0 bases and J 10 bases; bases outside gene matches: 6. CDR3 region: CASSVATGLAGVEQFF. The CDR3 coding sequence is TGTGCCAGCAGCGTAGCTACGGGACTAGCGGGGGTGGAGCAGTTCTTC.

This chain uses TRBV30 with TRBJ1-2, with a tentative D call TRBD1 (5 bases). Per germline, CDR1 GTSNPN and CDR2 SVGIG (reference sequence). The CDR3 totals 14 residues. Trimming cost V 3 bases and J 1 base, with 12 bases left between them. This CDR3 is CAWSIAGLNYGYTF. In nucleotides, the CDR3 is TGTGCCTGGAGCATAGCGGGGCTTAACTATGGCTACACCTTC.

This chain uses TRBV27 with TRBJ2-5; D perhaps matches TRBD1 (6 bases). The V gene lost 7 bases and the J gene lost 1 base, with 13 bases spanning the gap. CDR3 length: 14 residues. CDR1 and CDR2 (germline): MNHEY, SMNVEV (reference sequence). The CDR3 bases are TGTGCCAGCAAACTGGCAGGGGCCCAAGAGACCCAGTACTTC. It yields the protein CASKLAGAQETQYF.

The chain recombines TRBV6-6 with TRBJ1-2; 9 nucleotides align to TRBD1. CDR1 is MNHNY and CDR2 is SVGAGI in the germline V gene (reference sequence). The V segment lost 7 bases and the J segment 1 base; nucleotides outside the gene matches: 7. There are 15 residues in the CDR3. DNA for the CDR3: TGTGCCAGCACCGACCCGGGACAGGGTAACTATGGCTACACCTTC. This encodes CASTDPGQGNYGYTF.

The J gene is TRBJ2-7, the V gene TRBV21-1; TRBD2 is the table's D call and was not checked against the DNA. TRBV21-1 is a pseudogene locus. The CDR3 extends over 16 amino acids. CDR3 protein: CASSALVCGRADEQYF. The CDR3 DNA is TGTGCCAGCAGCGCCCTTGTATGCGGGAGGGCCGACGAGCAGTACTTC.

This chain joins TRBV7-6 and TRBJ1-4, with 9 bases identical to TRBD1. Germline V gives CDR1 SGHVS, CDR2 FNYEAQ. V gave up 1 base and J gave up 7 bases; unmatched junction bases: 4. CDR3 length equals 15 residues. CDR3 sequence: CASSLDTGGGEKLFF. CDR3 sequence (DNA): TGTGCCAGCAGCTTAGATACAGGGGGCGGTGAAAAACTGTTTTTT.

The genes are TRBV6-1 and TRBJ1-1; 8 bases map to TRBD1. Germline V gene lookup returns CDR1 MNHNS and CDR2 SASEGT. The length of the CDR3 is 13 residues. V shed 6 bases and J 11 bases; nucleotides not matched to a gene: 11. The CDR3 bases are TGTGCCAGCAGGCCACAGGGGGTGTACGGGGCTTTCTTT. It is translated as CASRPQGVYGAFF.

The chain's CDR3 is CASSLSPDYNEQFF. CDR3 sequence (DNA): TGTGCCAGCAGTTTAAGTCCAGACTACAATGAGCAGTTCTTC. The chain couples TRBV28 to TRBJ2-1; unclear D gene. Trimming shortened V by 2 bases and J by 3 bases, and 8 bases separated the two germline ends. The CDR3 is 14 residues long. Germline CDR1 and CDR2: MDHEN and SYDVKM.

CDR3 amino acids: CASSPLTGMVNYGYTF. The CDR3 coding sequence is TGTGCCAGCTCACCACTGACAGGGATGGTTAACTATGGCTACACCTTC. The rearrangement joins TRBV18 to TRBJ1-2, with 7 bases that match TRBD1. The CDR3 extends over 16 amino acids. Germline assignment: CDR1 KGHSH and CDR2 LQKENI. The J segment lost 1 base and the V segment lost 1 base, leaving 6 bases of the junction unmatched.

This sequence joins TRBV30 and TRBJ1-2; 7 bases align to TRBD1. CDR3 length equals 15 residues. V lost 1 base, J lost 7 bases, and 12 bases stayed unmatched. From germline, CDR1 is GTSNPN and CDR2 SVGIG (reference sequence). The DNA for the CDR3 is TGTGCCTGGAGTGGGGACAGTGGGTATTTTGGTGGCTACACCTTC. As protein: CAWSGDSGYFGGYTF.

The chain links TRBV30 to TRBJ2-3, with 11 nucleotides matching TRBD2. CDR1 is GTSNPN and CDR2 is SVGIG in the germline V gene (reference sequence). The CDR3 consists of 16 residues. Losses at the gene ends were 7 bases for V and 0 bases for J; bases not matched to a gene: 9. The CDR3 here is CALLAGDMPSTDTQYF. In DNA, the CDR3 is TGTGCCTTACTAGCGGGAGATATGCCTAGCACAGATACGCAGTATTTT.

This chain connects TRBV19 to TRBJ2-7; 8 nucleotides agree with TRBD1. Germline values: CDR1 LNHDA, CDR2 SQIVND (reference sequence). This CDR3 contains 14 residues. Trimming took 5 bases from V and 5 from J; bases not matched to a gene: 8. CDR3: CASSASDRVHEQYF. CDR3 DNA: TGTGCCAGTAGTGCCTCGGACAGGGTACACGAGCAGTACTTC. The full variable domain, its missing parts supplied by reference TRBV19 and TRBJ2-7, is DGGITQSPKYLFRKEGQNVTLSCEQNLNHDAMYWYRQDPGQGLRLIYYSQIVNDFQKGDIAEGYSVSREKKESFPLTVTSAQKNPTAFYLCASSASDRVHEQYFGPGTRLTVT.

This chain uses TRBV11-2 with TRBJ1-5; D uncertain. CDR1 is SGHAT, CDR2 FQNNGV, per germline. This CDR3 is built from 14 residues. Trimming cost V 1 base and J 3 bases, with 7 bases left between them. This CDR3 reads CASSLGGPNQPQHF. In DNA form, the CDR3 reads TGTGCCAGCAGCTTAGGAGGCCCCAATCAGCCCCAGCATTTT.

The V and J genes are TRBV27 and TRBJ2-1, with TRBD2 matching over 7 bases. CDR1 is MNHEY, CDR2 SMNVEV, per germline (reference sequence). V dropped 3 bases and J dropped 3; count of bases not matched to a gene: 5. This CDR3 has 15 amino acids. The CDR3 here is CASSLGGSFYNEQFF. CDR3 in DNA: TGTGCCAGCAGTTTGGGCGGGAGTTTCTACAATGAGCAGTTCTTC.

This chain joins TRBV14 and TRBJ1-1, with 7 bases lining up with TRBD1. Germline V lookup: CDR1 SGHDN, CDR2 FVKESK. The CDR3 runs 16 residues. J gave up 0 bases and V 0 bases, and 4 bases lay outside the gene matches. The CDR3: CASSQDQGVVNTEAFF. The CDR3 region has the DNA TGTGCCAGCAGCCAAGATCAGGGGGTGGTGAACACTGAAGCTTTCTTT.

This chain's CDR3 is CASSSDTDRERLNYGYTF. CDR3 sequence (DNA): TGCGCCAGCAGCTCCGACACCGACAGGGAGCGGCTAAACTATGGCTACACCTTC. This sequence joins TRBV5-1 and TRBJ1-2; 7 nucleotides line up with TRBD1. V trimming: 3 bases; J trimming: 2 bases; junction bases outside the gene matches: 16. The germline gives CDR1 SGHRS, CDR2 YFSETQ. The CDR3 length is 18 residues. Variable domain in full (rest from reference TRBV5-1 and TRBJ1-2): KAGVTQTPRYLIKTRGQQVTLSCSPISGHRSVSWYQQTPGQGLQFLFEYFSETQRNKGNFPGRFSGRQFSNSRSEMNVSTLELGDSALYLCASSSDTDRERLNYGYTFGSGTRLTVV.

This chain connects TRBV7-9 to TRBJ2-3; unclear D gene. The ends were cut back, 3 bases at V and 0 bases at J, with 4 bases in the middle. Germline CDR1 and CDR2: SEHNR and FQNEAQ (reference sequence). This CDR3 is built from 13 residues. The CDR3 nucleotides are TGTGCCAGCAGCTTGGCTAGCACAGATACGCAGTATTTT. This sequence encodes CASSLASTDTQYF.

The chain has TRBV19 and TRBJ2-3, with TRBD2 as a possible D gene (5 bases). Germline CDR1 LNHDA, CDR2 SQIVND (reference sequence). Trimming stripped 7 bases from V and 1 base from J, with 12 bases between. The CDR3 contains 14 residues. The CDR3 spells CASTREQRTDTQYF. DNA of the CDR3: TGTGCCAGTACGAGGGAGCAACGCACAGATACGCAGTATTTT.

The chain employs TRBV10-1 and TRBJ2-5; perhaps TRBD1 as D (6 bases). The germline V gene encodes CDR1 WNHNN and CDR2 SYGVQD (reference sequence). The CDR3 length is 14 residues. V dropped 8 bases and J dropped 1 base, with 14 bases sitting between them. For the CDR3, the DNA is TGCGCCAGCTGGTCCGGACAGCCCCAAGAGACCCAGTACTTC. Its protein product is CASWSGQPQETQYF.

The V call is TRBV29-1, the J call TRBJ2-7; 7 bases are a match to TRBD1. After removal of 4 bases from V and 4 bases from J, the junction contained 13 bases not matched to a gene. The CDR3 is 15 residues long. Germline CDR1 reads SQVTM; CDR2 reads ANQGSEA. CDR3 nucleotides: TGCAGCGTTGCATCCGGACAGGTCGGAGGATACGAGCAGTACTTC. Encoded protein: CSVASGQVGGYEQYF.

The J gene is TRBJ1-5, the V gene TRBV7-9, with D perhaps TRBD1 (5 bases). Trimming cost V 2 bases and J 7 bases, with 9 bases left between them. Per germline, CDR1 SEHNR and CDR2 FQNEAQ (reference sequence). The CDR3 spans 13 residues. The CDR3 spells CASSLQGKQPQHF. The CDR3 region has the DNA TGTGCCAGCAGCTTACAGGGTAAGCAGCCCCAGCATTTT.